This T cell receptor beta chain was sequenced in a study of human T cells and chemical hapten exposure. Study context: The patient population, which was mostly female, had alopecia areata, totalis or universalis.

The CDR3 extends over 16 amino acids. Deletions cut 1 base from V and 4 bases from J, with 17 bases between. CDR1 and CDR2 from the germline V gene are SGHTA and FQGNSA. This clonotype was counted many times. The time point denotes: patch test 1, 2 weeks after DPC sensitization. Indicated treatment: therapeutic diphenylcyclopropenone sensitization with weekly scalp DPC. The study used a library that attached unique molecular identifiers to individual cDNA molecules. TCRdb reprocessed the RACE reads with MiXCR, giving one entry per CDR3 protein. The sample consists of 80,000 to 100,000 distinct CDR3 sequences, around 7% of them appearing once.

Sequencing used whole blood, obtained in connection with sensitization to the hapten diphenylcyclopropenone (DPC). The source is a woman in her thirties with alopecia areata. Some clones in this sample may be carry-over from other donors' samples. The rearrangement uses TRBV7-2 and TRBJ2-7; D possibly uses TRBD1 or TRBD2 (5 bases each). Here the CDR3 reads CASSLGWGPRLYEQYF. The CDR3 DNA follows: TGTGCCAGCAGCTTAGGGTGGGGACCGAGGCTATACGAGCAGTACTTC.